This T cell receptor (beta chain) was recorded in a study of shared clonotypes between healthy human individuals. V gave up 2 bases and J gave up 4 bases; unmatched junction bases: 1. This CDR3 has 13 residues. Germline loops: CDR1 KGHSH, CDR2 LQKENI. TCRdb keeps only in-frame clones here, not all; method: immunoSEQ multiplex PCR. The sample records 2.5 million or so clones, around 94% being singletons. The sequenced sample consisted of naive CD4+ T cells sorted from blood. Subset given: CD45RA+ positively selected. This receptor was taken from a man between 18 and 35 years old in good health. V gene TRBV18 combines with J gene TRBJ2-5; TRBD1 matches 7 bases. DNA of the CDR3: TGTGCCAGCTCACCAGGGACAGCAGAGACCCAGTACTTC. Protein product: CASSPGTAETQYF.